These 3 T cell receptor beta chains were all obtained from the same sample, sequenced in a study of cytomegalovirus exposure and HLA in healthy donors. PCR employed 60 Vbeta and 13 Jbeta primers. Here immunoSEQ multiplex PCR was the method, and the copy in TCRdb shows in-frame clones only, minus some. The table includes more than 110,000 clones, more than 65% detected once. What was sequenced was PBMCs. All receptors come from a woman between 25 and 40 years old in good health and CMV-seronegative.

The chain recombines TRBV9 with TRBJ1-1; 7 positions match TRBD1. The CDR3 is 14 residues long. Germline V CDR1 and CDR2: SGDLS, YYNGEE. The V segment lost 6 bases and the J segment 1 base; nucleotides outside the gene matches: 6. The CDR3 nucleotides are TGTGCCAGCACCTTAGGGGGCCAGAACACTGAAGCTTTCTTT. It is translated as CASTLGGQNTEAFF.

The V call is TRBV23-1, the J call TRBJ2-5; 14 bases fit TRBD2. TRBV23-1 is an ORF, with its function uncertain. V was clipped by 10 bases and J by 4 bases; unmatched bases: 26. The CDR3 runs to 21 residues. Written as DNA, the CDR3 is TGCGCCACCCTGAACCCTGAAGCCGGGACTAGCGGGAGAGGGGCAGTAGAGACCCAGTACTTC. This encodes CATLNPEAGTSGRGAVETQYF.

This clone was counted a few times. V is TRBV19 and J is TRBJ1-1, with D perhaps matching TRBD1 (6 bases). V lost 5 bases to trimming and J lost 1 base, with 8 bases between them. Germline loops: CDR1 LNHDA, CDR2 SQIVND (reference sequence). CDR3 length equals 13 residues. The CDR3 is CASSEQGNTEAFF. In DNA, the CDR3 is TGTGCCAGTAGTGAACAGGGGAACACTGAAGCTTTCTTT. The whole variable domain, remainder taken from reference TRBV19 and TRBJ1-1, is DGGITQSPKYLFRKEGQNVTLSCEQNLNHDAMYWYRQDPGQGLRLIYYSQIVNDFQKGDIAEGYSVSREKKESFPLTVTSAQKNPTAFYLCASSEQGNTEAFFGQGTRLTVV.